This T cell receptor (beta chain) was recorded in a study of T cell repertoires in cytomegalovirus infection. Looking at the study overall: Based on public TCR beta signatures, there were indications of CMV infection and of a matching HLA type.

The CDR3 consists of 17 residues. The germline CDR1 and CDR2 sequences are DFQATT and SNEGSKA (reference sequence). Trimming took 1 base from V and 1 from J, leaving 16 bases between them. TCRdb reprocessed the reads with MiXCR, giving one entry per CDR3 protein. The repertoire includes about 500,000 distinct CDR3 sequences, roughly a third of them detected once, and 15% to 20% sits in the top ten. On this clonotype: Antigen unknown.

The chain links TRBV20-1 to TRBJ2-2; the D gene is possibly TRBD2 (7 bases). This receptor was taken from a human donor in good health (CMV status not recorded). Some clones in this sample may be carry-over from other donors' samples. Sequenced here: cultured PBMCs, sampled from culture after CMV antigen stimulation. CDR3 sequence (DNA): TGCAGTGCTAGAGCAGGGGCGGGGGCGCGGAACACCGGGGAGCTGTTTTTT. Protein sequence: CSARAGAGARNTGELFF.